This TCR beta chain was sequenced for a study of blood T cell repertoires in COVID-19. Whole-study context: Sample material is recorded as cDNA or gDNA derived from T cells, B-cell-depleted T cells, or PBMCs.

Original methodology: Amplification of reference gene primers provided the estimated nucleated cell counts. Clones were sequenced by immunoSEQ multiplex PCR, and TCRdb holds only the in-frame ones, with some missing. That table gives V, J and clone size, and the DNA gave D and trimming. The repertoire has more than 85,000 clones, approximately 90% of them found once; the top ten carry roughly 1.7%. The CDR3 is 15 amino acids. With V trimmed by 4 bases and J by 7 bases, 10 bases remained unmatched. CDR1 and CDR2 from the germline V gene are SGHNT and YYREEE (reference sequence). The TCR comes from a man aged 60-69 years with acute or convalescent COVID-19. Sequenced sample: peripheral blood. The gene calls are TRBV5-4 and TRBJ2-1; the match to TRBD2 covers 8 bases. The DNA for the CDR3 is TGTGCCAGCAGCAACCAGCGGGAGAGTAGAAATGAGCAGTTCTTC. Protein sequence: CASSNQRESRNEQFF.